The sequence of this TCR beta chain was determined in a study of vaccination and CD4 T cells after COVID-19. Study context: Overlapping spike peptides from SARS-CoV-2, HCoV-NL63, HCoV-OC43 and HCoV-229E served to stimulate the cells.

Turning to this clonotype: Its target is not known.

Once obtained from cultured CD4+ T cells, the DNA was sequenced using the Oncomine TCR Beta short-read assay. TCRdb re-analysed the PCR reads in MiXCR, keeping a single row per CDR3 protein. The sample carries approximately 16,000 distinct CDR3 sequences, roughly 50% recorded once. Treatment given: roughly ten-day PBMC culture with coronavirus spike peptide pools or control peptides (ViraFEST assay). The CDR3 is 13 amino acids. V was clipped by 6 bases and J by 6 bases; unmatched bases: 1. J is TRBJ1-5 and V is TRBV12-3 or TRBV12-4, with 11 positions matching TRBD1. The source was CD4+ T cells from blood, cultured in vitro, collected before SARS-CoV-2 vaccination. This receptor was taken from a human donor who had recovered from COVID-19. The DNA for the CDR3 is TGTGCCAGCAGGGACAGGGGGCCTCAGCCCCAGCATTTT. This translates into CASRDRGPQPQHF.